A single sample is the source of the 14 T cell receptor beta chains below, sequenced in a study of shared clonotypes between healthy human individuals. Clones were sequenced by immunoSEQ multiplex PCR, and TCRdb holds only the in-frame ones, with some missing. The repertoire has roughly 2,500,000 clones, 93% of them found once; the top ten carry about 0.34%. The specimen sequenced was naive CD4+ T cells from PBMCs. Subset here: CD45RA+ positively selected. The receptors originated from a man aged 18 to 29 in good health. Some clones in this sample may be carry-over from other donors' samples.

This clone was recorded a few times. The chain is built from TRBV11-2 and TRBJ1-2; TRBD1 aligns across 9 bases. Germline lookup yields CDR1 SGHAT and CDR2 FQNNGV. The CDR3 runs to 15 residues. With V trimmed by 5 bases and J by 2 bases, 6 bases remained unmatched. For the CDR3, the DNA is TGTGCCAGCAGCGGCCGGGACAGGGAAAACTATGGCTACACCTTC. Translated: CASSGRDRENYGYTF.

The rearrangement links TRBV28 to TRBJ2-6; D remains unclear. CDR1 is MDHEN, CDR2 SYDVKM, per germline. This CDR3 region has 16 residues. DNA of the CDR3: TGTGCAGTACCATGGGGTAATGTCTCTGGGGCCAACGTCCTGACTTTC. This translates into CAVPWGNVSGANVLTF.

The chain joins TRBV7-3 to TRBJ2-3, with TRBD1 identical over 11 bases. The germline CDR1 and CDR2 sequences are SGHTA and FQGTGA. The CDR3 consists of 13 residues. Losses at the gene ends were 4 bases for V and 6 bases for J; bases not matched to a gene: 0. CDR3: CASSWDRGDTQYF. Written as DNA, the CDR3 is TGTGCCAGCAGCTGGGACAGGGGGGATACGCAGTATTTT.

The gene calls are TRBV7-2 and TRBJ2-7, with D tentatively TRBD2 (7 bases). The ends were cut back, 5 bases at V and 7 bases at J, with 24 bases in the middle. The CDR3 has 16 residues. The V gene's germline CDR1 is SGHTA and CDR2 FQGNSA. The CDR3 DNA reads TGTGCCAGCAGCCCTAACGGGGGGCTAGCGGTGGGAGAGCAGTACTTC. It translates to CASSPNGGLAVGEQYF.

This clone was counted a single time. This chain uses TRBV7-6 with TRBJ1-2; no definite D call. CDR1 is SGHVS and CDR2 is FNYEAQ in the germline V gene. Trimming removed 1 base at V and 4 bases at J, with 10 bases between. This CDR3 is built from 14 residues. The CDR3 region has the DNA TGTGCCAGCAGCTTAGTTGCAGGACCCTATGGCTACACCTTC. Translating gives CASSLVAGPYGYTF. The complete variable domain, with remaining parts taken from reference TRBV7-6 and TRBJ1-2, reads GAGVSQSPRYKVTKRGQDVALRCDPISGHVSLYWYRQALGQGPEFLTYFNYEAQQDKSGLPNDRFSAERPEGSISTLTIQRTEQRDSAMYRCASSLVAGPYGYTFGSGTRLTVV.

This chain connects TRBV10-2 to TRBJ2-6; D gene unclear. Trimming removed 3 bases from V and 2 bases from J, with 8 bases in between. This CDR3 has 15 residues. The germline V gene encodes CDR1 WSHSY and CDR2 SAAADI. The DNA for the CDR3 is TGCGCCAGCAGTGACGGCCAAGCTGGGGCCAACGTCCTGACTTTC. Translating gives CASSDGQAGANVLTF.

The rearrangement links TRBV6-1 to TRBJ2-1; D call uncertain. The CDR3 runs 14 residues. The V end lost 1 base, the J end lost 16 bases, and 20 bases lay between the germline ends. Per germline, CDR1 MNHNS and CDR2 SASEGT. CDR3 amino acids: CASSEVNEATTAFF. CDR3 nucleotides: TGTGCCAGCAGTGAAGTAAATGAGGCCACCACTGCTTTCTTC.

The V gene is TRBV25-1, the J gene TRBJ2-1, with TRBD2 matching over 14 bases. CDR1 and CDR2 (germline): MGHDK, SYGVNS. This CDR3 contains 17 residues. The ends lost 0 bases at V and 6 bases at J; junction bases unmatched: 4. CDR3 protein: CASSEYLGTSGSNEQFF. The DNA for the CDR3 is TGTGCCAGCAGTGAATATTTAGGGACTAGCGGGAGCAATGAGCAGTTCTTC.

This chain joins TRBV9 and TRBJ2-1; 10 bases are shared with TRBD2. The CDR3 length is 17 residues. V lost 4 bases and J lost 5; bases outside the gene matches: 12. Looked up from germline, CDR1 is SGDLS and CDR2 is YYNGEE. In nucleotides, the CDR3 is TGTGCCAGCAGCCCTTTGAGTTGGCTAGCGGGAGACAATGAGCAGTTCTTC. Translated: CASSPLSWLAGDNEQFF.

The V gene is TRBV9, the J gene TRBJ1-3; a possible D gene is TRBD1 (5 bases). V was pared by 3 bases and J by 3 bases, with 13 bases between. The CDR3 contains 15 residues. CDR1 and CDR2 from the germline V gene are SGDLS and YYNGEE. The CDR3 protein is CASSAAGWGGNTIYF. The CDR3 DNA is TGTGCCAGCAGCGCAGCAGGGTGGGGTGGAAACACCATATATTTT.

This chain joins TRBV27 and TRBJ2-6, with unresolved D. V was cut by 8 bases and J by 0 bases, with 8 bases left in between. CDR3 length equals 14 residues. From germline, CDR1 is MNHEY and CDR2 SMNVEV (reference sequence). The DNA of the CDR3 is TGTGCCAGCCGATCGTTCTCTGGGGCCAACGTCCTGACTTTC. Amino acids: CASRSFSGANVLTF.

The CDR3 sequence is CASRPGTGGHGYTF. In DNA, the CDR3 is TGTGCCAGCAGGCCCGGGACCGGGGGGCATGGCTACACCTTC. The rearrangement links TRBV28 to TRBJ1-2; perhaps TRBD1 as D (6 bases). The CDR3 totals 14 residues. Germline V gene lookup returns CDR1 MDHEN and CDR2 SYDVKM. V was shortened by 6 bases and J by 6 bases, with 17 bases between the two germline ends.

The V call is TRBV6-5, the J call TRBJ2-3, with 15 bases that match TRBD2. Unmatched junction bases numbered 8, after V lost 2 bases and J lost 14 bases. Per the germline V gene, CDR1 is MNHEY and CDR2 is SVGAGI. The CDR3 is 15 residues long. The CDR3 is CASSYRRGLAGGRYF. The CDR3 region has the DNA TGTGCCAGCAGTTACCGGCGAGGACTAGCGGGGGGGCGGTATTTT.

The chain is built from TRBV7-9 and TRBJ2-2; TRBD2 matches at 10 bases. The CDR3 sequence is 16 residues long. The trim removed 3 bases at V and 4 bases at J, leaving 5 bases unmatched. Germline loops: CDR1 SEHNR, CDR2 FQNEAQ (reference sequence). Here the CDR3 DNA reads TGTGCCAGCAGCTTTAAGCGGGAGGGCCGCACCGGGGAGCTGTTTTTT. Translation: CASSFKREGRTGELFF.